One TCR beta chain is described in this entry. TCR beta VDJ and CDR3 profiles were obtained from a genomic DNA template. TCRdb reanalysed the reads using MiXCR and keeps one entry per CDR3 protein. This sample yields fewer than 150,000 distinct CDR3 sequences, of which 48% are seen a single time; 2.5% to 3% belongs to the top ten. The data are from a study of CD8+CD57+ T cells in acquired aplastic anemia. Study in general: Researchers reported that healthy donors averaged about 9.8 million reads for CD4+ cells.

V lost 5 bases, J lost 2 bases, and 16 bases lay in between. The CDR3 consists of 15 residues. Germline loops: CDR1 SGHTA, CDR2 FQGTGA. Sequenced sample: sorted CD4+, CD8+, or CD8+CD57+ T cells (not recorded which) from PBMCs. The rearrangement links TRBV7-3 to TRBJ2-7; D may be TRBD1 (6 bases). The receptor comes from a human donor in good health, serving as a control. The CDR3 nucleotides read TGTGCCAGCAGCACCAAAAAGACAGGACCCTACGAGCAGTACGTC. It is translated as CASSTKKTGPYEQYV.